The source of this TCR beta chain is a study of Ad26.COV2.S vaccination and SARS-CoV-2 variants. Study conclusions and caveats: Greater spike-specific TCR breadth was seen in vaccine recipients than in placebo recipients. Vaccine and placebo recipients had similar non-spike TCR breadth. Total T cell responses, in the TCR breadth and depth analyses, may have been underestimated.

Worth noting for this clone: Its cognate antigen is unknown.

Using immunoSEQ multiplex PCR, the repertoire was profiled, and TCRdb retains in-frame clones only, with some absent. The sample yields about 460,000 clones, roughly nine tenths seen once. This sample's treatment: about 20 received Ad26.COV2.S at low or high dose, single or two shots; several received placebo; per-sample allocation not given. Sampling occurred on day 63 after the first vaccine or placebo injection. The germline V and J ends were trimmed by 0 bases and 2 bases, with 14 bases remaining between them. The CDR3 is made up of 16 amino acids. Looked up from germline, CDR1 is SGDLS and CDR2 is YYNGEE.

The chain is built from TRBV9 and TRBJ2-5; D is perhaps TRBD1 (6 bases). The sequence was collected from a person between 18 and 59 years old who received the Ad26.COV2.S COVID-19 vaccine or a placebo. The sequencing used peripheral blood, collected in a trial of Ad26.COV2.S vaccine versus placebo. The CDR3 bases are TGTGCCAGCAGCGTAGAGTCCGGGGACACTCAAGAGACCCAGTACTTC. It codes for CASSVESGDTQETQYF.